Sequencing of this T cell receptor (beta chain) was carried out in a study of T cell repertoires in cytomegalovirus infection (dated by TCRdb to about 2019). As for the study more broadly: Donor HLA type was relevant to the analysis, as public TCR beta signatures indicated carriage of CMV infection together with the matching HLA type. Paper-wide results and their limitations: Carriers of CMV infection plus the relevant HLA type were discriminated by the cumulative frequency of public TCR beta family members in the study cohort and in an independent roughly 320-donor cohort. In the ex vivo response, HLA-C-restricted CMV-specific TCR beta clonotypes were dominant, and in two of eight donors the single most frequent clonotype came from this HLA-C-restricted group.

This clonotype has at least ten counts. This receptor's antigen is unknown. Base quality data are lacking; no much larger clone is found one base away. Trimming costs V 1 base and J 10 bases, and their ends lie 8 bases apart. The CDR3 has 12 amino acids, counting the end cysteine and phenylalanine. The DNA shown is the 36-base CDR3, in frame from base 1. Reading the germline V gene gives CDR1 SGHTA and CDR2 FQGNSA. Data came from an Illumina HiSeq 1500. The raw public reads went through TCRdb reprocessing: fastp at Q25, MiXCR clone calling, in-frame beta chains kept. Each entry merges the rows of one CDR3 protein and shows their most common DNA and genes. This sample is represented by roughly 77,000 distinct CDR3 sequences; approximately 3.6% of them were singletons. Of the sample, approximately 20% falls within the top ten clones.

The chain employs TRBV7-2 and TRBJ2-1; TRBD1 is a weak D gene call, 6 bases matching. This sequence was found in a human donor in good health (CMV status not recorded). Some clones in this sample may be carry-over from other donors' samples. The sequenced material came from PBMCs. The CDR3 is CASSLGTAEQFF. In nucleotide form, the sequence is TGTGCCAGCAGCTTAGGGACAGCCGAGCAGTTCTTC.